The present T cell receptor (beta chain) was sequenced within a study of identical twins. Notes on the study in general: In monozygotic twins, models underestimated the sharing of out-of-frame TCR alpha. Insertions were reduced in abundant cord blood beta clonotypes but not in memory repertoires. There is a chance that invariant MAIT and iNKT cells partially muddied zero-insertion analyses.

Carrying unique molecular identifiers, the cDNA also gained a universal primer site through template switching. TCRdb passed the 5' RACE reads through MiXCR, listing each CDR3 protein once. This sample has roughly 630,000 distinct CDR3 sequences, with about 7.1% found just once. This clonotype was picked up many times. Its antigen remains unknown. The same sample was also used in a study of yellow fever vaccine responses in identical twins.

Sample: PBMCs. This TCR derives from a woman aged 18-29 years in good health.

DNA for the CDR3: TGTGCCAGCAGCCTATCCGCTATGATGAACACTGAAGCTTTCTTT. Its protein product is CASSLSAMMNTEAFF. The chain links TRBV11-2 to TRBJ1-1; D unclear. Germline CDR1 reads SGHAT; CDR2 reads FQNNGV. Trimming stripped 5 bases from V and 0 bases from J, with 13 bases between. The CDR3 covers 15 residues. The whole variable domain, remainder taken from reference TRBV11-2 and TRBJ1-1, is EAGVAQSPRYKIIEKRQSVAFWCNPISGHATLYWYQQILGQGPKLLIQFQNNGVVDDSQLPKDRFSAERLKGVDSTLKIQPAKLEDSAVYLCASSLSAMMNTEAFFGQGTRLTVV.